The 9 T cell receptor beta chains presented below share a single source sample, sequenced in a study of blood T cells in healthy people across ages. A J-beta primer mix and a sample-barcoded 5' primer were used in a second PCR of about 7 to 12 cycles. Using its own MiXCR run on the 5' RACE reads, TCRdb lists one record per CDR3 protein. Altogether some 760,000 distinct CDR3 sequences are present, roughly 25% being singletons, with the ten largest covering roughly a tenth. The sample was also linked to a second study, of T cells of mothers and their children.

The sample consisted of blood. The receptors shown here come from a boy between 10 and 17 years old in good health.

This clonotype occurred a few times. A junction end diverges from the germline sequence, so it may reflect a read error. The CDR3, as DNA: TGCGTCAGCAGCTTGAAAATGAACACTGAAGCTTTCTTT. Translating gives CVSSLKMNTEAFF. The chain uses TRBV5-1 and TRBJ1-1; D remains ambiguous. Germline V gives CDR1 SGHRS, CDR2 YFSETQ. The CDR3 contains 13 residues.

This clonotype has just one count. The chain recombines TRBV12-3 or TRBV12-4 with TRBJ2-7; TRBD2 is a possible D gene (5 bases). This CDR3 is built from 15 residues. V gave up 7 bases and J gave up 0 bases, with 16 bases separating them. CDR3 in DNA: TGTGCCAGCACCCTGAGCGGAGCGAACTCCTACGAGCAGTACTTC. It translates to CASTLSGANSYEQYF.

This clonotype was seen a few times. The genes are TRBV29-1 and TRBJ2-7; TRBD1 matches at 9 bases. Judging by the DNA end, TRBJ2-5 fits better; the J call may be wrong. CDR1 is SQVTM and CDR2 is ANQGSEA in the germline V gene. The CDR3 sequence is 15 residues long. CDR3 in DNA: TGCAGCGTTGAAGATTGGGGACAGGGCAGGGAGACCCAGTACTTC. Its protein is CSVEDWGQGRETQYF.

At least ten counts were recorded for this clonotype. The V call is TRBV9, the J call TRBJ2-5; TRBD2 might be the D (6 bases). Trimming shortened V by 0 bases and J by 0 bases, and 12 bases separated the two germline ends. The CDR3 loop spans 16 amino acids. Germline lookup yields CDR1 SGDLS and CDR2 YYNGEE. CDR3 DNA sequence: TGTGCCAGCAGCGTAGCCCCGAGCGGGTACCAAGAGACCCAGTACTTC. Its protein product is CASSVAPSGYQETQYF.

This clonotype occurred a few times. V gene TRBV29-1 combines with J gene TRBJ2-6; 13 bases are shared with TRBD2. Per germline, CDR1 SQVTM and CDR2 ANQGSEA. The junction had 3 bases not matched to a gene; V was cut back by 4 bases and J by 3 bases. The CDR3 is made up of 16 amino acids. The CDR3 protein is CSVGGLAGVGANVLTF. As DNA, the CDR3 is TGCAGCGTTGGAGGACTAGCGGGAGTTGGGGCCAACGTCCTGACTTTC. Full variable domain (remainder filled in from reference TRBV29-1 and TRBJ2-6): SAVISQKPSRDICQRGTSLTIQCQVDSQVTMMFWYRQQPGQSLTLIATANQGSEATYESGFVIDKFPISRPNLTFSTLTVSNMSPEDSSIYLCSVGGLAGVGANVLTFGAGSRLTVL.

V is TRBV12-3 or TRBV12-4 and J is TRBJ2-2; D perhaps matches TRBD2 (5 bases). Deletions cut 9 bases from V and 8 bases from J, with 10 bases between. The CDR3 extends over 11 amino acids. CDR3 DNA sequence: TGTGCCAGTGGTACGGGAGGGGAGCTGTTTTTT. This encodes CASGTGGELFF.

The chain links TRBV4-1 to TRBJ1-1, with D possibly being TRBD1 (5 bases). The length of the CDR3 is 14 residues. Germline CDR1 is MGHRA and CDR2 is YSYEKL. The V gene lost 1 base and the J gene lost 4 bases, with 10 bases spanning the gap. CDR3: CASSQASGGTEAFF. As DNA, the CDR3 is TGCGCCAGCAGCCAAGCCTCCGGGGGCACTGAAGCTTTCTTT.

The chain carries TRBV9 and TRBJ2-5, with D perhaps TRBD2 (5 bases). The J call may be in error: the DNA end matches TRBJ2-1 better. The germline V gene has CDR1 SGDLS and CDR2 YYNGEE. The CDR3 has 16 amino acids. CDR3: CASSVAPTSLRREQFF. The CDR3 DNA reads TGTGCCAGCAGCGTAGCTCCGACCAGTCTCCGGAGGGAGCAGTTCTTC.

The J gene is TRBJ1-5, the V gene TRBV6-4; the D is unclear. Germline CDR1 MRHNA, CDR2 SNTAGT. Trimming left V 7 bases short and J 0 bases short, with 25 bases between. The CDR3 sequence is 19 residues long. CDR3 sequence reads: CASIAGIQLIDNSNQPQHF. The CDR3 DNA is TGTGCCAGCATTGCAGGAATACAGCTTATAGATAATAGCAATCAGCCCCAGCATTTT.